This is a list of T cell receptor beta chains from one sample in a study of post-analysis software for immune sequencing data. TCRdb reprocessed the PCR reads with MiXCR, giving one entry per CDR3 protein. The table has 740,000 or so distinct CDR3 sequences, roughly half seen once. Sequenced sample: blood. These receptors came from a girl aged 10 to 17 with multiple sclerosis. Both conserved end residues are part of each CDR3. A D gene is named only where the DNA matches it firmly. Some rows mark clone size as missing; the rest say once, few, many or name a class of expanded clone.

clone_size j_call v_call d_call cdr3_aa cdr3_nt
- TRBJ2-6 TRBV5-1 - CASSSFLGGANVLTF TGCGCCAGCAGCTCGTTCCTAGGTGGGGCCAACGTCCTGACTTTC
few TRBJ1-5 TRBV5-1 - CASSLEASNQPQHF TGCGCCAGCAGTCTTGAAGCGAGCAATCAGCCCCAGCATTTT
- TRBJ2-7 TRBV7-2 TRBD2 CASSWTLAGGAYEQYF TGTGCCAGCAGCTGGACCCTAGCGGGGGGGGCCTACGAGCAGTACTTC
few TRBJ1-4 TRBV29-1 - CSVETARDDKLFF TGCAGCGTTGAGACCGCTCGGGATGATAAACTGTTTTTT
- TRBJ2-1 TRBV29-1 TRBD2 CSVEDLLAGGQYNEQFF TGCAGCGTTGAAGATCTACTAGCGGGAGGTCAGTACAATGAGCAGTTCTTC
- TRBJ2-3 TRBV9 - CASSPKLAQDTQYF TGTGCCAGCAGCCCCAAGCTGGCCCAAGATACGCAGTATTTT
- TRBJ1-2 TRBV7-4 - CASSFWGPYGYTF TGTGCCAGCAGCTTCTGGGGACCCTATGGCTACACCTTC
- TRBJ2-5 TRBV20-1 - CSASKNNQETQYF TGCAGTGCTAGTAAGAACAATCAAGAGACCCAGTACTTC
few TRBJ1-2 TRBV20-1 - CSARDYAYGYTF TGCAGTGCTAGAGATTACGCGTATGGCTACACCTTC
- TRBJ1-1 TRBV29-1 - CSVGTVNTEAFF TGCAGCGTTGGAACAGTGAACACTGAAGCTTTCTTT
few TRBJ1-1 TRBV5-6 TRBD1 CASWRQGVMNTEAFF TGTGCCAGTTGGAGACAGGGAGTTATGAACACTGAAGCTTTCTTT
- TRBJ2-5 TRBV7-3 TRBD2 CASSSPISGRNSGGETQYF TGTGCCAGCAGCTCCCCCATTAGCGGGAGAAACAGCGGCGGGGAGACCCAGTACTTC
once TRBJ2-5 TRBV7-9 - CASSLGQGLLYNEQYF TGTGCCAGCAGCTTAGGGCAGGGGCTTCTTTACAATGAGCAGTACTTC
- TRBJ1-2 TRBV29-1 - CSVEVTGNYGYTF TGCAGCGTTGAAGTCACAGGCAACTATGGCTACACCTTC
- TRBJ1-1 TRBV5-1 TRBD1 CASSFLRGQGKGNTEAFF TGCGCCAGCAGTTTTCTCCGGGGACAGGGGAAAGGGAACACTGAAGCTTTCTTT
- TRBJ2-7 TRBV12-3/TRBV12-4 - CASSLGEANEQYF TGTGCCAGCAGTTTAGGGGAGGCTAACGAGCAGTACTTC
few TRBJ2-7 TRBV20-1 - CRVQKGSSYEQYF TGCAGGGTACAGAAGGGGAGCTCCTACGAGCAGTACTTC
- TRBJ2-1 TRBV20-1 TRBD2 CSATKGLAGAIDNEQFF TGCAGTGCTACCAAGGGACTAGCGGGGGCGATCGACAATGAGCAGTTCTTC
many TRBJ1-2 TRBV5-5 - CASSLVWGSWYGYTF TGTGCCAGCAGCTTGGTTTGGGGCTCGTGGTATGGCTACACCTTC
- TRBJ2-1 TRBV5-1 - CASSLRGEGAYNEQFF TGCGCCAGCAGCTTGCGCGGGGAGGGGGCTTACAATGAGCAGTTCTTC
few TRBJ2-3 TRBV20-1 - CSALDWETDTQYF TGCAGTGCCCTGGACTGGGAAACAGATACGCAGTATTTT
- TRBJ2-5 TRBV7-2 TRBD1 CASSRDRVGLETQYF TGTGCCAGCAGTCGGGACAGGGTAGGGTTGGAGACCCAGTACTTC
- TRBJ1-2 TRBV7-9 - CASSLALRDYGYTF TGTGCCAGCAGCTTAGCCCTGAGGGACTATGGCTACACCTTC
once TRBJ2-7 TRBV25-1 - CASSSLGKSFGVGEQYF TGTGCCAGCAGTTCGCTGGGTAAAAGCTTTGGTGTGGGAGAGCAGTACTTC
few TRBJ1-2 TRBV29-1 TRBD1 CSVFGQANYGYTF TGCAGCGTTTTTGGACAGGCTAACTATGGCTACACCTTC
- TRBJ1-2 TRBV6-5 - CASSAGPWGNGYTF TGTGCCAGCAGCGCCGGGCCTTGGGGAAATGGCTACACCTTC
- TRBJ1-1 TRBV25-1 TRBD1 CASRGQGTEAFF TGTGCCAGCAGAGGACAGGGCACTGAAGCTTTCTTT
few TRBJ2-7 TRBV20-1 TRBD2 CSAGTSGRHSYEQYF TGCAGTGCGGGGACTAGCGGGCGCCACTCCTACGAGCAGTACTTC
- TRBJ2-5 TRBV10-3 TRBD1 CAISEGQGRGARWYF TGTGCCATCAGCGAGGGACAGGGGAGGGGAGCGCGGTGGTACTTC
- TRBJ1-2 TRBV20-1 TRBD1 CSASRQGNYGYTF TGCAGTGCTAGCAGACAGGGAAACTATGGCTACACCTTC
few TRBJ2-3 TRBV14 TRBD2 CASSRQLAGSSDTQYF TGTGCCAGCAGCCGCCAACTAGCGGGGTCTTCAGATACGCAGTATTTT
once TRBJ2-7 TRBV2 - CASSARRGTYEQYF TGTGCCAGCAGTGCCAGACGGGGGACCTACGAGCAGTACTTC
- TRBJ2-7 TRBV3-1 - CASSRLGGAISYEQYF TGTGCCAGCAGCCGCCTGGGGGGGGCTATCTCCTACGAGCAGTACTTC
- TRBJ2-5 TRBV7-3 - CASSFQGRGETQYF TGTGCCAGCAGCTTCCAGGGTCGGGGGGAGACCCAGTACTTC
- TRBJ1-2 TRBV12-3/TRBV12-4 - CASSFEGPNYGYTF TGTGCCAGCAGTTTTGAGGGACCTAACTATGGCTACACCTTC
- TRBJ2-1 TRBV9 TRBD2 CASSVGASGTSSYNEQFF TGTGCCAGCAGCGTAGGTGCTAGCGGGACTAGCTCCTACAATGAGCAGTTCTTC
few TRBJ2-5 TRBV5-6 - CASSFVGAETQYF TGTGCCAGCAGCTTTGTGGGGGCAGAGACCCAGTACTTC
- TRBJ2-5 TRBV12-3/TRBV12-4 - CASSLGGPHQETQYF TGTGCCAGCAGTCTGGGTGGGCCTCACCAAGAGACCCAGTACTTC
- TRBJ2-4 TRBV5-6 - CASSQALNIQYF TGTGCCAGCAGCCAGGCGCTAAACATTCAGTACTTC
- TRBJ2-4 TRBV5-6 TRBD2 CASSSGLADPSYF TGTGCCAGCAGCTCGGGACTAGCGGACCCCTCGTACTTC
- TRBJ2-7 TRBV10-3 TRBD1 CAISRDRGDEQYF TGTGCCATCAGTAGGGACAGGGGGGACGAGCAGTACTTC
- TRBJ2-5 TRBV7-4 - CASSLGNRVSQETQYF TGTGCCAGCAGCTTAGGGAACAGGGTCTCCCAAGAGACCCAGTACTTC
- TRBJ1-5 TRBV5-1 - CASSLGSGAGNQPQHF TGCGCCAGCAGCTTGGGTTCGGGGGCTGGCAATCAGCCCCAGCATTTT
few TRBJ2-1 TRBV6-1 TRBD2 CASSAGTSGNNEQFF TGTGCCAGCAGTGCCGGGACTAGCGGCAACAATGAGCAGTTCTTC